Listed here are 14 T cell receptor beta chains from one sample, sequenced in a study of T cell responses to AZD1222 COVID-19 vaccine (dated by TCRdb to about 2021). The sample's time point label, in plain terms: baseline before first vaccination. Library creation used the immunoSEQ multiplex PCR assay. Imported from immuneACCESS, the table was reduced by TCRdb to in-frame sequences with V and J called. These copies leave out some clones; in studies compared against another copy, an unresolved V gene accounts for under half, and the cause of the remainder is not known. This sample lists about 130,000 clones; approximately 91% were detected once. The ten largest clones capture roughly 6.3% of the sample. The sample here was peripheral blood, taken on day 0 of AZD1222 vaccination. The receptor set was obtained from an adult in good health.

The V gene is TRBV2, the J gene TRBJ1-1, with D possibly TRBD1 on 5 matching bases. This CDR3 spans 13 amino acids. CDR1 SNHLY and CDR2 FYNNEI come from the germline V gene. Trimming left V 7 bases short and J 1 base short, with 10 bases between. The CDR3 DNA reads TGTGCCAGCACGGGGCCCGCGAACACTGAAGCTTTCTTT. It is translated as CASTGPANTEAFF.

This chain links TRBV6-1 with TRBJ1-2; 11 bases line up with TRBD1. The V gene end was trimmed by 3 bases and the J gene end by 2 bases; junction bases not matched to a gene: 5. In germline, CDR1 is MNHNS, CDR2 SASEGT. The CDR3 is 16 amino acids. CDR3 protein: CASSDRGQGGNYGYTF. DNA of the CDR3: TGTGCCAGCAGTGATAGGGGACAGGGGGGGAACTATGGCTACACCTTC.

The CDR3 here is CASKKRDYSLFDTQYF. CDR3 nucleotides: TGTGCCAGCAAAAAGAGGGACTATAGTCTTTTCGATACGCAGTATTTT. The chain combines TRBV6-8 with TRBJ2-3, with 7 bases lining up with TRBD2. The CDR3 has 16 residues. Germline lookup yields CDR1 MNHGY and CDR2 SAAAGT. J was trimmed by 6 bases and V by 7 bases; bases with no gene match: 16.

Only one count was recorded for this clone. This rearrangement joins TRBV2 to TRBJ1-2; 10 bases are a match to TRBD1. The CDR3 covers 15 residues. The V gene end was trimmed by 5 bases and the J gene end by 7 bases; junction bases not matched to a gene: 10. CDR1 is SNHLY, CDR2 FYNNEI, per germline. The CDR3 bases are TGTGCCAGCAGTCTTACCGGGACAGGGGCCTCTGGCTACACCTTC. Amino acids: CASSLTGTGASGYTF.

A few counts support this clone. The chain employs TRBV7-9 and TRBJ2-2; D not certain. The CDR3 length is 14 residues. CDR1 and CDR2 (germline): SEHNR, FQNEAQ (reference sequence). The ends were cut back, 1 base at V and 4 bases at J, with 7 bases in the middle. For the CDR3, the DNA is TGTGCCAGCAGCTTAGAAGGTTCCACCGGGGAGCTGTTTTTT. Translating gives CASSLEGSTGELFF.

The rearrangement links TRBV5-1 to TRBJ2-2; D is possibly TRBD2 (5 bases). Germline CDR1 SGHRS, CDR2 YFSETQ. V lost 1 base and J lost 4, with 11 bases in between. The CDR3 runs to 15 residues. The CDR3 bases are TGCGCCAGCAGCTTGAGCGGATACGGCACCGGGGAGCTGTTTTTT. It codes for CASSLSGYGTGELFF. The full variable domain, rest sourced from reference TRBV5-1 and TRBJ2-2, is KAGVTQTPRYLIKTRGQQVTLSCSPISGHRSVSWYQQTPGQGLQFLFEYFSETQRNKGNFPGRFSGRQFSNSRSEMNVSTLELGDSALYLCASSLSGYGTGELFFGEGSRLTVL.

The chain carries TRBV7-2 and TRBJ2-7; D uncertain. CDR1 is SGHTA and CDR2 is FQGNSA in the germline V gene. The CDR3 is 13 amino acids. V was pared by 4 bases and J by 3 bases, with 10 bases between. CDR3 DNA: TGTGCCAGCAGCTCCACTGGGTTCTACGAGCAGTACTTC. It yields the protein CASSSTGFYEQYF.

The CDR3 loop reads CASSLGGQGYTF. CDR3 coding DNA: TGTGCCAGCAGTTTAGGGGGACAGGGCTACACCTTC. J is TRBJ1-2 and V is TRBV12-3 or TRBV12-4; 7 bases line up with TRBD1. There are 12 residues in the CDR3. With V trimmed by 1 base and J by 8 bases, 1 base remained unmatched.

The chain is built from TRBV10-3 and TRBJ1-1; D is uncertain. Trimming cost V 3 bases and J 1 base, with 12 bases left between them. Germline CDR1 reads ENHRY; CDR2 reads SYGVKD. The CDR3 has 15 residues. The CDR3 DNA reads TGTGCCATCAGTGACCTACAGAGAACGAACACTGAAGCTTTCTTT. It codes for CAISDLQRTNTEAFF.

The chain uses TRBV5-5 and TRBJ1-1, with D possibly matching TRBD1 (5 bases). The CDR3 extends over 14 amino acids. Germline V lookup: CDR1 SGHKS, CDR2 YYEKEE (reference sequence). V was clipped by 1 base and J by 1 base, with 8 bases between them. This CDR3 reads CASSLWQGNTEAFF. CDR3 in DNA: TGTGCCAGCAGCTTGTGGCAGGGGAACACTGAAGCTTTCTTT.

This sequence joins TRBV7-2 and TRBJ2-1; 7 bases agree with TRBD1. V gave up 2 bases and J gave up 10 bases; unmatched junction bases: 5. Germline lookup yields CDR1 SGHTA and CDR2 FQGNSA. The CDR3 covers 13 residues. In DNA form, the CDR3 reads TGTGCCAGCAGCTTACCCCCGGACAGGGAGCAGTTCTTC. This translates into CASSLPPDREQFF.

The rearrangement links TRBV12-3 or TRBV12-4 to TRBJ1-5; tentative D call: TRBD1 (5 bases). This CDR3 spans 13 amino acids. V was clipped by 3 bases and J by 6 bases, with 9 bases between them. This CDR3 reads CASSFREGQPQHF. The CDR3 DNA sequence: TGTGCCAGCAGTTTCAGGGAAGGTCAGCCCCAGCATTTT.

The J gene is TRBJ2-2, the V gene TRBV5-1; perhaps TRBD1 as D (6 bases). CDR1 is SGHRS and CDR2 is YFSETQ in the germline V gene. Between the trimmed V and J ends, which lost 3 bases and 5 bases, there was a span of 14 bases. CDR3 length: 15 amino acids. CDR3 sequence (DNA): TGCGCCAGCAGCTCGGGACACTTCGGAACCGGGGAGCTGTTTTTT. This encodes CASSSGHFGTGELFF.

This clone was seen only a few times. The chain carries TRBV5-1 and TRBJ2-3; D could derive from TRBD1 or TRBD2 (5 bases each). V was shortened by 7 bases and J by 3 bases, with 18 bases between the two germline ends. This CDR3 is 15 amino acids long. CDR1 and CDR2 from the germline V gene are SGHRS and YFSETQ. The chain's CDR3 is CASRDGAWGTDTQYF. The DNA of the CDR3 is TGCGCCAGCCGAGACGGGGCCTGGGGGACAGATACGCAGTATTTT.